The clone carrying this TCR beta chain has just one count. The ends lost 2 bases at V and 0 bases at J; junction bases unmatched: 2. There are 16 residues in the CDR3. Germline V lookup: CDR1 LNHDA, CDR2 SQIVND (reference sequence). Clones were sequenced by immunoSEQ multiplex PCR, and TCRdb holds only the in-frame ones, with some missing. The table shows tens of thousands of clones, with 97% occurring only once. The data were taken from a study of technical replicates of blood from a few donors. This TCR was sampled from a human donor in good health. V gene TRBV19 combines with J gene TRBJ2-2; 8 bases are shared with TRBD2. Sequencing used T cells isolated from PBMCs. CDR3: CASSIPGGANTGELFF. The CDR3 DNA sequence: TGTGCCAGTAGTATACCGGGAGGGGCGAACACCGGGGAGCTGTTTTTT.